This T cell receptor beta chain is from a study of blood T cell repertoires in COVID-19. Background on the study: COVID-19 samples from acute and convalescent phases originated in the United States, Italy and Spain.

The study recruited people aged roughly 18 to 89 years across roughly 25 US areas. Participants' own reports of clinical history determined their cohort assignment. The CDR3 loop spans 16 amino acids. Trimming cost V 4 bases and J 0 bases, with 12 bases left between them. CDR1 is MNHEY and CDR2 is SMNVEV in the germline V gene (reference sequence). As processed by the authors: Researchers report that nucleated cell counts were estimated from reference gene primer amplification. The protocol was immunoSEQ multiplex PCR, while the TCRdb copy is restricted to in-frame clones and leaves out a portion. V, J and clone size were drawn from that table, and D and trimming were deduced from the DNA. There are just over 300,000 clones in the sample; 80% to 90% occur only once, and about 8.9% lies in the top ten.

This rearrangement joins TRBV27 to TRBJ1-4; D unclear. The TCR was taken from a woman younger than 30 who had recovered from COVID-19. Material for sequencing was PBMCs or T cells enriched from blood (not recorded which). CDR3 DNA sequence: TGTGCCAGCAGTTCGGCGGAGGATCCAACTAATGAAAAACTGTTTTTT. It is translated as CASSSAEDPTNEKLFF. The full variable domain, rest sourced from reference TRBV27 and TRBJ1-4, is EAQVTQNPRYLITVTGKKLTVTCSQNMNHEYMSWYRQDPGLGLRQIYYSMNVEVTDKGDVPEGYKVSRKEKRNFPLILESPSPNQTSLYFCASSSAEDPTNEKLFFGSGTQLSVL.